These 15 T cell receptor beta chains were sequenced from one sample in a study of T-cell memory formation after mild COVID-19. TCRdb recomputed calls from the 5' RACE reads with MiXCR, one row per CDR3 protein. The repertoire holds roughly 240,000 distinct CDR3 sequences, around 15% seen once, with roughly a fifth in the top ten. The material sequenced was PBMCs or a T cell subset sorted from them (not recorded which). These receptors all come from a man between 18 and 29 years old who had mild COVID-19 (a few samples of this study predate the infection). Cell type and time point are not known.

This clonotype was recorded many times. The V gene is TRBV5-1, the J gene TRBJ2-7, with D possibly TRBD2 on 6 matching bases. CDR1 and CDR2 (germline): SGHRS, YFSETQ. V lost 5 bases and J 2 bases, leaving 14 bases between the germline ends. CDR3 length: 14 residues. The CDR3 here is CASSTRAGPYEQYF. DNA for the CDR3: TGCGCCAGCAGTACCCGAGCGGGCCCCTACGAGCAGTACTTC.

The chain combines TRBV20-1 with TRBJ2-3; no clear D. The CDR3 is 15 residues long. In germline, CDR1 is DFQATT, CDR2 SNEGSKA (reference sequence). Trimming cost V 0 bases and J 0 bases, with 10 bases left between them. The CDR3 bases are TGCAGTGCTAGAGATCCCGGCTCTAGCACAGATACGCAGTATTTT. It translates to CSARDPGSSTDTQYF.

The chain has TRBV7-9 and TRBJ1-1, with D tentatively TRBD1 (5 bases). Germline-derived CDR1 and CDR2 are SEHNR and FQNEAQ (reference sequence). The CDR3 is 14 amino acids. Trimming shortened V by 5 bases and J by 5 bases, and 15 bases separated the two germline ends. The CDR3 region has the DNA TGTGCCAGCAGCGGATCGGGGGAAGGGACTGAAGCTTTCTTT. Amino acid sequence: CASSGSGEGTEAFF.

This clonotype came up a few times. J is TRBJ1-5 and V is TRBV28; D is undetermined. The CDR3 is 13 amino acids. CDR1 is MDHEN and CDR2 is SYDVKM in the germline V gene. Trimming removed 6 bases at V and 3 bases at J, with 9 bases between. CDR3 in DNA: TGTGCCAGCAGCCCCGGTTTCAATCAGCCCCAGCATTTT. The encoded protein is CASSPGFNQPQHF.

J is TRBJ1-2 and V is TRBV7-2, with a tentative D call TRBD1 (5 bases). Germline-derived CDR1 and CDR2 are SGHTA and FQGNSA. The germline V and J ends were trimmed by 5 bases and 5 bases, with 9 bases remaining between them. The CDR3 covers 12 residues. The CDR3 loop is CASSPAGYGYTF. The CDR3 bases are TGTGCCAGCAGCCCGGCAGGGTATGGCTACACCTTC.

This CDR3 reads CASSFTRSGTGNTIYF. The CDR3 region has the DNA TGTGCCAGCAGCTTCACCAGATCAGGGACTGGAAACACCATATATTTT. The V gene is TRBV7-8, the J gene TRBJ1-3, with D possibly being TRBD1 (5 bases). The CDR3 consists of 16 residues. CDR1 and CDR2 from the germline V gene are SGHVS and FQNEAQ. Trimming stripped 3 bases from V and 2 bases from J, with 14 bases between.

In its sample, this clonotype was seen many times. The genes are TRBV29-1 and TRBJ1-2; TRBD1 might be the D (5 bases). This CDR3 spans 12 amino acids. Between the trimmed V and J ends, which lost 7 bases and 4 bases, there was a span of 13 bases. Germline CDR1 SQVTM, CDR2 ANQGSEA. CDR3 nucleotides: TGCAGCGCTTGGGGGTTAGGCTATGGCTACACCTTC. Its protein product is CSAWGLGYGYTF.

This rearrangement joins TRBV4-1 to TRBJ2-3, with 8 bases fitting TRBD1. The CDR3 runs to 15 residues. J was trimmed by 2 bases and V by 3 bases; bases with no gene match: 4. Germline values: CDR1 MGHRA, CDR2 YSYEKL. The CDR3 is CASSQVQGVTDTQYF. The CDR3 nucleotides are TGCGCCAGCAGCCAGGTACAGGGGGTCACAGATACGCAGTATTTT.

This clonotype was detected many times. V usage is TRBV29-1 and J usage is TRBJ2-2; no firm D call. The CDR3 length is 15 residues. CDR1 and CDR2 (germline): SQVTM, ANQGSEA. V gave up 4 bases and J gave up 1 base, with 13 bases separating them. The chain's CDR3 is CSVGQDNRNTGELFF. In nucleotides, the CDR3 is TGCAGCGTTGGCCAAGACAACAGGAACACCGGGGAGCTGTTTTTT.

The chain links TRBV5-1 to TRBJ2-3; 11 bases line up with TRBD2. CDR3 length: 18 amino acids. With 4 bases clipped from V and 0 bases from J, the junction kept 10 bases outside the gene matches. Germline loops: CDR1 SGHRS, CDR2 YFSETQ. For the CDR3, the DNA is TGCGCCAGCAGCATAACTAGCGGGGGCCGCACAAGCACAGATACGCAGTATTTT. It specifies CASSITSGGRTSTDTQYF.

V usage is TRBV4-3 and J usage is TRBJ1-6, with D perhaps matching TRBD1 (5 bases). CDR1 and CDR2 from the germline V gene are LGHNA and YSLEER. The V end was cut by 4 bases, the J end by 9 bases, with 13 bases between. This CDR3 is built from 14 residues. The CDR3 sequence: CASSPSRVASPLHF. CDR3 DNA: TGCGCCAGCAGCCCGAGCAGGGTCGCTTCACCCCTCCACTTT.

This clonotype came up many times. The chain joins TRBV12-3 or TRBV12-4 to TRBJ2-5, with D possibly being TRBD2 (6 bases). Trimming cost V 2 bases and J 4 bases, with 8 bases left between them. The CDR3 has 13 amino acids. The CDR3 DNA reads TGTGCCAGCAGTTTATGGCGGGGAGAGACCCAGTACTTC. Amino acids: CASSLWRGETQYF.

Many counts were recorded for this clonotype. The DNA of the CDR3 is TGTGCCAGCAGCCCCTGGACTAGCGGGGGGAATGAGCAGTTCTTC. As protein: CASSPWTSGGNEQFF. J is TRBJ2-1 and V is TRBV11-2; 14 bases fit TRBD2. CDR1 and CDR2 (germline): SGHAT, FQNNGV. The CDR3 has 15 amino acids. The junction had 4 bases not matched to a gene; V was cut back by 5 bases and J by 7 bases.

This clonotype was counted a few times. This chain links TRBV29-1 with TRBJ1-1; D may be TRBD1 (6 bases). Trimming left V 7 bases short and J 4 bases short, with 13 bases between. CDR3 length equals 12 residues. Germline V gene data show CDR1 as SQVTM and CDR2 as ANQGSEA. The CDR3 loop is CSAGPQGTEAFF. In DNA form, the CDR3 reads TGCAGCGCCGGCCCACAGGGCACTGAAGCTTTCTTT.

The rearrangement uses TRBV5-1 and TRBJ2-1; D is perhaps TRBD1 (5 bases). The V gene's germline CDR1 is SGHRS and CDR2 YFSETQ. CDR3 length equals 14 residues. Trimming left V 2 bases short and J 8 bases short, with 14 bases between. CDR3 protein: CASSFDGRADEQFF. The DNA for the CDR3 is TGCGCCAGCAGCTTCGATGGCAGGGCCGATGAGCAGTTCTTC.